Included here is one TCR beta chain sequence, with context. The junction had 7 bases not matched to a gene; V was cut back by 4 bases and J by 1 base. CDR3 size: 15 residues. Germline loops: CDR1 LNHDA, CDR2 SQIVND (reference sequence). The entry originates in a study of blood T cell repertoires in COVID-19. Method: immunoSEQ multiplex PCR; TCRdb's copy keeps in-frame clones and lacks some. The data show roughly 230,000 clones, around nine tenths seen once. This TCR was sampled from a woman aged 30 to 39 with acute COVID-19. The chain employs TRBV19 and TRBJ2-7, with 7 nucleotides matching TRBD1. The sequencing input was PBMCs or T cells enriched from blood (not recorded which). Written as DNA, the CDR3 is TGTGCCAGTAGTACCCACAGGGGATCGTCCTACGAGCAGTACTTC. It specifies CASSTHRGSSYEQYF. The full variable domain, completed using reference TRBV19 and TRBJ2-7, is DGGITQSPKYLFRKEGQNVTLSCEQNLNHDAMYWYRQDPGQGLRLIYYSQIVNDFQKGDIAEGYSVSREKKESFPLTVTSAQKNPTAFYLCASSTHRGSSYEQYFGPGTRLTVT.